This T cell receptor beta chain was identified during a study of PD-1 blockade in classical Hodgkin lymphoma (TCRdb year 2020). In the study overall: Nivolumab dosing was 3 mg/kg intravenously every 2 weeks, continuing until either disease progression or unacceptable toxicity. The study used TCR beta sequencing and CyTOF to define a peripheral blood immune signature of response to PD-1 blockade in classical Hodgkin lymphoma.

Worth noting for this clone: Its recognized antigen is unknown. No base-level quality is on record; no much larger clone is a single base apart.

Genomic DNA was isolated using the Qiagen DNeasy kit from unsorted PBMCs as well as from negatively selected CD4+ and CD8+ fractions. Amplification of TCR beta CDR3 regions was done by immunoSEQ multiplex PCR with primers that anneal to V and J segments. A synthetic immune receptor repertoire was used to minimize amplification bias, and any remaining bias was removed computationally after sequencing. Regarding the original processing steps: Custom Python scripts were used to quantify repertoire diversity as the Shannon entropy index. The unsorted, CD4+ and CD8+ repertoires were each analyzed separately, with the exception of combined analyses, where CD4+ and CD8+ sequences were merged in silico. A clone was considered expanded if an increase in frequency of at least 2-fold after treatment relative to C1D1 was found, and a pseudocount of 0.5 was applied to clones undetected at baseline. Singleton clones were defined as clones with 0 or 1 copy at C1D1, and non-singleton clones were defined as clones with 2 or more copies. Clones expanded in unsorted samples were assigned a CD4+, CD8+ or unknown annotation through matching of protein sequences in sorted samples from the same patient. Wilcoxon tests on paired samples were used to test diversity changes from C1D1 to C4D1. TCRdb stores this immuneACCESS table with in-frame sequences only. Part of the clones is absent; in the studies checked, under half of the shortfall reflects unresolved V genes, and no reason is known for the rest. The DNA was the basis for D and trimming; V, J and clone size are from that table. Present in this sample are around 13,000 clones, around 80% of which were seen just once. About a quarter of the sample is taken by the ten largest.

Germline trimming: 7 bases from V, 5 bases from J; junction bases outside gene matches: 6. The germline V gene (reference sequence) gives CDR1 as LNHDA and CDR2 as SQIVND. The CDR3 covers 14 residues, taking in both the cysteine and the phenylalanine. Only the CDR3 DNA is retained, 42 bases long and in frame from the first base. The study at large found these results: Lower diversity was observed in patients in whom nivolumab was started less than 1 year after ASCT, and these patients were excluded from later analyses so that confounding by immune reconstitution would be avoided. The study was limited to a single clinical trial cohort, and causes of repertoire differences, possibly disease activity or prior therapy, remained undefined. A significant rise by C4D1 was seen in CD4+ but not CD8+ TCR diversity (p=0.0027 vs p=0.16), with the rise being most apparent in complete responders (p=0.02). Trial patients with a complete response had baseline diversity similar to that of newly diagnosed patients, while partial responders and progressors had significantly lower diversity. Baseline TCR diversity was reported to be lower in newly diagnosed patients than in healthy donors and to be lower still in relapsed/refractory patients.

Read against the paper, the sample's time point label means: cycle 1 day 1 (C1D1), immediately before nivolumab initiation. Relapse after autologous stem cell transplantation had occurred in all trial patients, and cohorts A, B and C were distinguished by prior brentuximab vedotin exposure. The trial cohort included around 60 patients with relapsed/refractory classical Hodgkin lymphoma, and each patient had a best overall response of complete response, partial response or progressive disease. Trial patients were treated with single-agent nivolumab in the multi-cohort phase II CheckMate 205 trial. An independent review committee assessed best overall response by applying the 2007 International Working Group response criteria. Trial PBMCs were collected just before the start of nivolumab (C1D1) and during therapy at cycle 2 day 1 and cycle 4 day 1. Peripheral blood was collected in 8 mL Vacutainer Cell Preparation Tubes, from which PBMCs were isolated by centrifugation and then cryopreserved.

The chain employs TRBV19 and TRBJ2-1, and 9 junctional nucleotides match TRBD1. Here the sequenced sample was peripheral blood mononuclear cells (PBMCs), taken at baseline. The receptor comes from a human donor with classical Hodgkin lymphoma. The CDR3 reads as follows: CASKTGGLNNEQFF. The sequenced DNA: TGTGCCAGTAAGACAGGGGGACTCAACAATGAGCAGTTCTTC.